The 9 T cell receptor beta chains in this list originate from one sample, sequenced in a study of graft-versus-host responses after intestinal transplantation. Processed graft tissue released its intraepithelial and lamina propria lymphocytes. Libraries were prepared by immunoSEQ multiplex PCR; TCRdb keeps only in-frame clonotypes and omits some of them. The sample includes 20,000 or so clones, around 78% of them seen just once. Sequenced material: ileum tissue, taken 12 days after intestinal transplant. The receptors were gathered from a human patient who received an intestinal transplant, so some T cells may come from the graft donor.

V usage is TRBV27 and J usage is TRBJ2-7; 9 bases match TRBD1. Germline lookup yields CDR1 MNHEY and CDR2 SMNVEV (reference sequence). After removal of 5 bases from V and 7 bases from J, the junction contained 9 bases not matched to a gene. This CDR3 is built from 14 residues. CDR3 loop: CASSIGTGRWEQYF. The CDR3 DNA reads TGTGCCAGCAGTATCGGGACAGGGAGGTGGGAGCAGTACTTC.

V usage is TRBV5-1 and J usage is TRBJ2-7; 12 bases match TRBD2. V trimming: 5 bases; J trimming: 0 bases; junction bases outside the gene matches: 24. The V gene's germline CDR1 is SGHRS and CDR2 YFSETQ. CDR3 length equals 22 residues. DNA of the CDR3: TGCGCCAGCAGTCCGGACCTGGGATTGACTAGCGGGGGCCCCATTCACTCCTACGAGCAGTACTTC. This encodes CASSPDLGLTSGGPIHSYEQYF.

V gene TRBV2 combines with J gene TRBJ2-5; perhaps TRBD2 as D (6 bases). The CDR3 has 16 residues. The V gene lost 1 base and the J gene lost 5 bases, with 17 bases spanning the gap. The germline V gene encodes CDR1 SNHLY and CDR2 FYNNEI. The CDR3 nucleotides read TGTGCCAGCAGTGAAGGGACTAATTCCCCTACGGAGACCCAGTACTTC. As protein: CASSEGTNSPTETQYF.

The rearrangement joins TRBV5-5 to TRBJ2-7; TRBD1 is a possible D gene (5 bases). Per germline, CDR1 SGHKS and CDR2 YYEKEE (reference sequence). CDR3 length equals 14 residues. V shed 0 bases and J shed 6 bases, with 13 bases lying between them. For the CDR3, the DNA is TGTGCCAGCAGCTTGGACAGGACCCCTCCCGAGCAGTACTTC. Its translation: CASSLDRTPPEQYF.

This clone has more than one count but fewer than ten. V is TRBV7-2 and J is TRBJ1-2; no reliable D call. Trimming pared 3 bases from V and 1 base from J, leaving 3 bases between. Germline CDR1 reads SGHTA; CDR2 reads FQGNSA. CDR3 length: 12 amino acids. CDR3 region: CASSFGNYGYTF. CDR3 DNA sequence: TGTGCCAGCAGCTTCGGTAACTATGGCTACACCTTC.

J is TRBJ1-1 and V is TRBV7-6; TRBD1 is a possible D gene (5 bases). There are 14 residues in the CDR3. Germline V gene data show CDR1 as SGHVS and CDR2 as FNYEAQ. The V gene lost 1 base and the J gene lost 5 bases, with 11 bases spanning the gap. Here the CDR3 reads CASSLERGGTEAFF. CDR3 nucleotide sequence: TGTGCCAGCAGCTTAGAGCGCGGGGGTACTGAAGCTTTCTTT.

The chain is built from TRBV7-9 and TRBJ2-1, with TRBD1 matching over 9 bases. V lost 3 bases, J lost 9 bases, and 9 bases stayed unmatched. This CDR3 spans 15 amino acids. The germline V gene encodes CDR1 SEHNR and CDR2 FQNEAQ (reference sequence). CDR3: CASSFPGQGSIEQFF. CDR3 in DNA: TGTGCCAGCAGCTTTCCGGGACAGGGTAGTATTGAGCAGTTCTTC.

The chain couples TRBV5-1 to TRBJ2-5, with D perhaps TRBD2 (5 bases). V was pared by 0 bases and J by 9 bases, with 15 bases between. The germline gives CDR1 SGHRS, CDR2 YFSETQ. CDR3 length equals 14 residues. The CDR3 DNA is TGCGCCAGCAGCTTGGGGGAGCCCGGACTGCCCCAGTACTTC. Its protein product is CASSLGEPGLPQYF.

This sequence joins TRBV28 and TRBJ2-7; 7 bases line up with TRBD2. Germline V gene data show CDR1 as MDHEN and CDR2 as SYDVKM. V dropped 6 bases and J dropped 12; count of bases not matched to a gene: 17. The CDR3 contains 14 residues. CDR3 protein: CASSPLASGVGLYF. The CDR3 nucleotides are TGTGCCAGCAGCCCCCTGGCTAGCGGCGTGGGTCTGTACTTC.